A selection of T cell receptor beta chains follows, all from one sample in a study of Graves' ophthalmopathy and Graves' hyperthyroidism. Each CDR3 protein is one row after TCRdb ran MiXCR on the multiplex PCR reads. The table shows about 39,000 distinct CDR3 sequences, with 50% occurring only once. The sequenced sample was peripheral blood. The receptors stem from an adult woman with stable Graves' hyperthyroidism. Each CDR3 is given with its conserved first and last residue. A D gene is named only where the DNA matches it firmly. Expanded clones are given a class, and other clones once, few, many or no size at all.

-	TRBD2	TRBV7-6	TRBJ2-7	TGTGCCAGCAGCTTAGGACTAGCGGGAGGGCTTAGCTCCTACGAGCAGTACTTC	CASSLGLAGGLSSYEQYF
many	TRBD1	TRBV7-9	TRBJ1-2	TGTGCCAGCAGCCCAGCCGGGACAGCCTCTAACTATGGCTACACCTTC	CASSPAGTASNYGYTF
medium-sized	-	TRBV20-1	TRBJ1-5	TGCAGTGCTAGAGGGCCAGGGCAGAGCAATCAGCCCCAGCATTTT	CSARGPGQSNQPQHF
-	-	TRBV6-6	TRBJ2-7	TGTGCCAGCAGCACACGGGGGGCCTCCTACGAGCAGTACTTC	CASSTRGASYEQYF
-	-	TRBV7-9	TRBJ2-7	TGTGCCAGCAGCCCACCCCCCGACTACGAGCAGTACTTC	CASSPPPDYEQYF
-	TRBD2	TRBV10-3	TRBJ2-7	TGTGCCATCAGGCCTAGCGGGCCCAGAAACTACGAGCAGTACTTC	CAIRPSGPRNYEQYF
few	-	TRBV18	TRBJ1-5	TGTGCCAGCTCACTGAACGGGGACAAGGCAGTAACCCAGCATTTT	CASSLNGDKAVTQHF
many	TRBD2	TRBV20-1	TRBJ2-5	TGCAGTGCGCGGACTAGCGGAATCCAAGAGACCCAGTACTTC	CSARTSGIQETQYF
-	TRBD1	TRBV5-6	TRBJ2-7	TGTGCCAGCAGCGCGGACAGGACCAGGGGCTCCTACGAGCAGTACTTC	CASSADRTRGSYEQYF
-	TRBD2	TRBV20-1	TRBJ2-1	TGCAGTGCTAGACTTAGCGGGAGGACCTACAATGAGCAGTTCTTC	CSARLSGRTYNEQFF
many	-	TRBV13	TRBJ2-7	TGTGCCAGCAGGGAGGGAGTCTACGAGCAGTACTTC	CASREGVYEQYF
-	TRBD1	TRBV11-2	TRBJ2-5	TGTGCCAGCAGCTTAGGGACAGGGGGCAAAGAGACCCAGTACTTC	CASSLGTGGKETQYF
-	TRBD1	TRBV5-1	TRBJ1-1	TGTGCCAGCAGCCGAGGGGGCGGGGTAGCTTTCTTT	CASSRGGGVAFF
-	-	TRBV29-1	TRBJ2-7	TGCAGCGCCAATACAGGGCCTTACGAGCAGTACTTC	CSANTGPYEQYF
-	TRBD2	TRBV5-1	TRBJ2-3	TGCGCCAGCAGCGGAATCGGGACTAGCGGCACAGATACGCAGTATTTT	CASSGIGTSGTDTQYF
-	TRBD2	TRBV15	TRBJ2-5	TGTGCCACCAGCATTACTAGCGGATCACAAGAGACCCAGTACTTC	CATSITSGSQETQYF
-	-	TRBV20-1	TRBJ1-1	TGCAGTGCCGGGGGCGGGGTCACTGAAGCTTTCTTT	CSAGGGVTEAFF
-	-	TRBV2	TRBJ1-6	TGTGCCAGCAGTTCCGAGACAGGTCCATTGTCACCCCTCCACTTT	CASSSETGPLSPLHF
many	TRBD2	TRBV20-1	TRBJ2-5	TGCAGTGCTAAGTCGCGGACTAGCGGGAGGGCGAACTGGGAGGAGACCCAGTACTTC	CSAKSRTSGRANWEETQYF
many	-	TRBV20-1	TRBJ1-1	TGCAGTGCTAGGATGTGGGGCGATACTGAAGCTTTCTTT	CSARMWGDTEAFF
-	TRBD2	TRBV7-9	TRBJ2-7	TGTGCCAGCAGCTTTCAACTAGCGGGAGTTCAGCAGTACTTC	CASSFQLAGVQQYF
many	-	TRBV24-1	TRBJ1-3	TGTGCCACCAGTAAGACAGGAGGCTCCACCATATATTTT	CATSKTGGSTIYF
-	TRBD1	TRBV29-1	TRBJ2-5	TGCAGCGTGGGGACAGGGGGCCTGTACCAAGAGACCCAGTACTTC	CSVGTGGLYQETQYF
-	TRBD2	TRBV20-1	TRBJ2-5	TGCAGTGCCTCTTTTGGGACTAGCGGGAGACCCCAAGAGACCCAGTACTTC	CSASFGTSGRPQETQYF
many	TRBD2	TRBV20-1	TRBJ2-3	TGCAGTGCTGGAAGGAGTGGCCTAGCGGGCACAGATACGCAGTATTTT	CSAGRSGLAGTDTQYF
many	TRBD2	TRBV7-3	TRBJ2-5	TGTGCCAGCAGCTTAACTTCCGGGACTAGCGGGAGGGCCCAAGAGACCCAGTACTTC	CASSLTSGTSGRAQETQYF
many	-	TRBV7-9	TRBJ1-3	TGTGCCAGCAGTCCTTCATCCAGCTCTGGAAACACCATATATTTT	CASSPSSSSGNTIYF
-	TRBD1	TRBV7-9	TRBJ1-4	TGTGCCAGCAGCCGAATCGCCGGGACAGGGGGCGAAAAACTGTTTTTC	CASSRIAGTGGEKLFF